This T cell receptor beta chain was recorded in a study of blood T cell repertoires in COVID-19. Study as a whole: Specimens from acute and convalescent COVID-19 originated in the United States, Italy and Spain.

In the source study's methods: Using reference gene primer amplification, nucleated cell counts were estimated. The method was immunoSEQ multiplex PCR; TCRdb's version includes in-frame clones alone and lacks a portion of them. V and J calls and clone size are those listed in that table; D and trimming were worked out from the DNA. This sample has 200,000 or so clones, with roughly 80% found just once. Germline CDR1 SNHLY, CDR2 FYNNEI. This CDR3 is built from 15 residues. What was sequenced was peripheral blood. This TCR was sampled from a woman in her 30s with acute or convalescent COVID-19. This chain connects TRBV2 to TRBJ1-2, with 12 nucleotides matching TRBD1. The CDR3 loop is CVLPTGTGGKYGYTF. The CDR3 bases are TGTGTCTTACCTACCGGGACAGGGGGCAAGTATGGCTACACCTTC.